This T cell receptor (beta chain) was obtained from a study of blood T cell repertoires in COVID-19. Overall study context: Samples taken during acute and convalescent COVID-19 were collected in the United States, Italy and Spain. Sources were T cells, B-cell-depleted T cells, or PBMCs; the material itself was cDNA or gDNA.

In the original workflow: Scientists estimated how many nucleated cells there were by amplifying reference gene primers. The assay was immunoSEQ multiplex PCR, and TCRdb's table has in-frame clones only and misses some. The DNA was the basis for D and trimming; V, J and clone size are from that table. The sample lists around 97,000 clones; more than 85% were seen once. Trimming took 4 bases from V and 2 from J, leaving 11 bases between them. The CDR3 has 13 amino acids. Per germline, CDR1 SQVTM and CDR2 ANQGSEA. The receptor's source is a human donor in a cohort sampled during active COVID-19. The rearrangement joins TRBV29-1 to TRBJ1-1; possible D gene TRBD1, 6 bases. Sequenced: peripheral blood. CDR3 sequence (DNA): TGCAGCGTTGGTAAGGGGGATAACACTGAAGCTTTCTTT. Its translation is CSVGKGDNTEAFF.